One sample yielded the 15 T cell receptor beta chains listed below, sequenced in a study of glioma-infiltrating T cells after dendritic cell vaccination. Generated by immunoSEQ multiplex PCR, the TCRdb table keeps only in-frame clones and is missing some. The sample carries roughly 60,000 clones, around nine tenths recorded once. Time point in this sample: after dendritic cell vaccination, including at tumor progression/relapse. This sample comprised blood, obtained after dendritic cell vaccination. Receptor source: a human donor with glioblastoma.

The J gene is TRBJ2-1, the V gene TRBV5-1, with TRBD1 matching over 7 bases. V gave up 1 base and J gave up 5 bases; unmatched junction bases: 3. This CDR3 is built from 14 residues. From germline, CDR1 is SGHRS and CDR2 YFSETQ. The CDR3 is CASSLRDRNNEQFF. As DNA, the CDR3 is TGCGCCAGCAGCTTGCGGGACAGAAACAATGAGCAGTTCTTC.

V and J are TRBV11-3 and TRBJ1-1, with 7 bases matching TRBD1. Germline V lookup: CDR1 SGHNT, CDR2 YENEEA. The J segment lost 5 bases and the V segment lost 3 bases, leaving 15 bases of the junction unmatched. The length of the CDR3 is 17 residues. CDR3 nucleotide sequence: TGTGCCAGCAGCTTCAGCCTTATGGGACAGAGATTTACTGAAGCTTTCTTT. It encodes CASSFSLMGQRFTEAFF.

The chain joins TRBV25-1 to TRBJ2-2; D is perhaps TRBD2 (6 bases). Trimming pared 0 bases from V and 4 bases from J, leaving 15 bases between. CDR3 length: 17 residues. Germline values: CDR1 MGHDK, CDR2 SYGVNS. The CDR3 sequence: CASSEYRAGPGTGELFF. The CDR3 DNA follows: TGTGCCAGCAGTGAATATAGAGCGGGCCCGGGCACCGGGGAGCTGTTTTTT.

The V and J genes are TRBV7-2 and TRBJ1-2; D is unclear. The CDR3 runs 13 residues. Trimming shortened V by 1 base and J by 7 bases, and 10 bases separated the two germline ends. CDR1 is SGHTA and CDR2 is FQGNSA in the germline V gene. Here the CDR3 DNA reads TGTGCCAGCAGCTTAGGGCTATCGGGTGGCTACACCTTC. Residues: CASSLGLSGGYTF.

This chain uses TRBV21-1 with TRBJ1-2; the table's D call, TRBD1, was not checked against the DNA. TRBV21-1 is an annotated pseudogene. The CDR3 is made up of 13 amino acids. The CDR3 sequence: CASSKTDHDGYTF. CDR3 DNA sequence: TGTGCCAGCAGTAAGACAGATCATGATGGCTACACCTTC.

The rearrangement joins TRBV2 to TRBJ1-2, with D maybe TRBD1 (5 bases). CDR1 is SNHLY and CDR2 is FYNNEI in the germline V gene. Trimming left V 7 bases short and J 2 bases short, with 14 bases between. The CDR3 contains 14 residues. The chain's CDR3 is CASKWQGGNYGYTF. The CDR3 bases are TGTGCCAGCAAGTGGCAGGGAGGCAACTATGGCTACACCTTC.

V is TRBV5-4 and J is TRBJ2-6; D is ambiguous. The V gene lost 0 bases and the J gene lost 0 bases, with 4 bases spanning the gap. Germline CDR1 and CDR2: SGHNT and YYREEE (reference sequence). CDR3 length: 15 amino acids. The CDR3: CASSLGSSGANVLTF. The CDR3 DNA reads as TGTGCCAGCAGCTTGGGCAGCTCTGGGGCCAACGTCCTGACTTTC.

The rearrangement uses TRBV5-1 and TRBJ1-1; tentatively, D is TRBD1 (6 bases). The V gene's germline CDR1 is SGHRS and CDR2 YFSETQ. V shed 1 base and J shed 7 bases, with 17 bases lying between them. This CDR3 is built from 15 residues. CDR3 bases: TGCGCCAGCAGCTTGCCGGACCAGGGGAAACTTGAAGCTTTCTTT. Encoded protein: CASSLPDQGKLEAFF.

The CDR3 DNA follows: TGTGCCAGCAGCCCAGGACAGGGGTATCCAACCCTCCACTTT. Protein sequence: CASSPGQGYPTLHF. V usage is TRBV13 and J usage is TRBJ1-6; 9 bases are a match to TRBD1. Trimming cost V 5 bases and J 14 bases; bases outside gene matches: 10. CDR3 size: 14 residues. Per germline, CDR1 PRHDT and CDR2 FYEKMQ (reference sequence). Full variable domain (outside the CDR3, taken from reference TRBV13 and TRBJ1-6): AAGVIQSPRHLIKEKRETATLKCYPIPRHDTVYWYQQGPGQDPQFLISFYEKMQSDKGSIPDRFSAQQFSDYHSELNMSSLELGDSALYFCASSPGQGYPTLHFGNGTRLTVT.

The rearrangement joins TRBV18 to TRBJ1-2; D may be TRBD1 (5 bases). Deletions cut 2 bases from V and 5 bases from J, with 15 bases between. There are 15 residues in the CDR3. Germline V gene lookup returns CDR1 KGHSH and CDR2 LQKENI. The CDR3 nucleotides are TGTGCCAGCTCACCAAGCGCGGGACCCCGATATGGCTACACCTTC. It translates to CASSPSAGPRYGYTF.

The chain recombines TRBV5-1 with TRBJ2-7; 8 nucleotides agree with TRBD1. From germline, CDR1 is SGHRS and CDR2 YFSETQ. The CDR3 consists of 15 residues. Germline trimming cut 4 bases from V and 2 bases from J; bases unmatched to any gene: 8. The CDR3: CASSAGWGQAYEQYF. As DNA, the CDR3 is TGCGCCAGCAGCGCGGGTTGGGGACAGGCCTACGAGCAGTACTTC.

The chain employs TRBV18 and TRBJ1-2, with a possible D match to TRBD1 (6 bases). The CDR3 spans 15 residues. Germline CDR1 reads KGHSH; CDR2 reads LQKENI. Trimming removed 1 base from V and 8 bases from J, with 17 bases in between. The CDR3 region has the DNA TGTGCCAGCTCACCACTAAACACAGGGTTTGGCGGCTACACCTTC. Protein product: CASSPLNTGFGGYTF.

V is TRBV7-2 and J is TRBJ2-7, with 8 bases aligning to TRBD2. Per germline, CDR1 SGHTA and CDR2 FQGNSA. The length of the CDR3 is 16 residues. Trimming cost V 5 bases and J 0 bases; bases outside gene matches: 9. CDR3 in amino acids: CASSPPRGGLSYEQYF. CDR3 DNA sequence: TGTGCCAGCAGCCCTCCCCGGGGGGGGCTCTCCTACGAGCAGTACTTC.

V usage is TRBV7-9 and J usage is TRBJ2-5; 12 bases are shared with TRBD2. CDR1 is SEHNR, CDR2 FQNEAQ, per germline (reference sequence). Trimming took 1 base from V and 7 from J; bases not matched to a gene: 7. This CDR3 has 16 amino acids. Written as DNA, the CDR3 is TGTGCCAGCAGCTTAGTGACTAGCGGGGGCCTCATGACCCAGTACTTC. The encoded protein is CASSLVTSGGLMTQYF.

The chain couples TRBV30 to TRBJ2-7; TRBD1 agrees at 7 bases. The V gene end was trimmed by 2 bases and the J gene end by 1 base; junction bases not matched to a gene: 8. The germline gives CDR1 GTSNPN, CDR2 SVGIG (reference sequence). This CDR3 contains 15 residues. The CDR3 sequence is CAWSPRQGFSYEQYF. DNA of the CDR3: TGTGCCTGGAGTCCCCGACAGGGTTTTTCCTACGAGCAGTACTTC.